The entry below describes one T cell receptor beta chain. This sample was taken from a study of T cell responses to AZD1222 COVID-19 vaccine. This CDR3 has 15 residues. CDR1 is SGDLS, CDR2 YYNGEE, per germline. Trimming cost V 0 bases and J 11 bases, with 15 bases left between them. This table comes from immunoSEQ multiplex PCR, and its TCRdb copy is limited to in-frame clones, with some not included. Of 150,000 to 200,000 clones listed, about 94% are singletons. The chain recombines TRBV9 with TRBJ1-6; maybe TRBD1 (6 bases). The receptor comes from an adult in good health. The specimen was peripheral blood, collected on day 0 of AZD1222 vaccination. The CDR3 DNA sequence: TGTGCCAGCAGCGTAGGCGTCAGGGGAACCGCACCCCTCCACTTT. Translation gives CASSVGVRGTAPLHF.